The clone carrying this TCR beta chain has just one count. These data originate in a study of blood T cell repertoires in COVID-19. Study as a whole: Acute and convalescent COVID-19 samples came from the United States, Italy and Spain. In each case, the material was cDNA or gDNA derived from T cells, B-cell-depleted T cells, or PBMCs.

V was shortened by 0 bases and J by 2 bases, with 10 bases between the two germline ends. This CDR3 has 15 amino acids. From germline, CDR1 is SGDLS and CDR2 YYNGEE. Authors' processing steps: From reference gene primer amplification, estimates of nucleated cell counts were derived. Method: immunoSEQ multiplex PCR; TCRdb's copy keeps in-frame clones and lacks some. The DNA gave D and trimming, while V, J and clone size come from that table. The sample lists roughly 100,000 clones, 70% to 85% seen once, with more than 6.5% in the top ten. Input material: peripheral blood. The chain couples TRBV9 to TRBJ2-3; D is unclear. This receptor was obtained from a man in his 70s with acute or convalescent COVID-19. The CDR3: CASSVATGYTDTQYF. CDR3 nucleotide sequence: TGTGCCAGCAGCGTAGCTACCGGGTACACAGATACGCAGTATTTT.